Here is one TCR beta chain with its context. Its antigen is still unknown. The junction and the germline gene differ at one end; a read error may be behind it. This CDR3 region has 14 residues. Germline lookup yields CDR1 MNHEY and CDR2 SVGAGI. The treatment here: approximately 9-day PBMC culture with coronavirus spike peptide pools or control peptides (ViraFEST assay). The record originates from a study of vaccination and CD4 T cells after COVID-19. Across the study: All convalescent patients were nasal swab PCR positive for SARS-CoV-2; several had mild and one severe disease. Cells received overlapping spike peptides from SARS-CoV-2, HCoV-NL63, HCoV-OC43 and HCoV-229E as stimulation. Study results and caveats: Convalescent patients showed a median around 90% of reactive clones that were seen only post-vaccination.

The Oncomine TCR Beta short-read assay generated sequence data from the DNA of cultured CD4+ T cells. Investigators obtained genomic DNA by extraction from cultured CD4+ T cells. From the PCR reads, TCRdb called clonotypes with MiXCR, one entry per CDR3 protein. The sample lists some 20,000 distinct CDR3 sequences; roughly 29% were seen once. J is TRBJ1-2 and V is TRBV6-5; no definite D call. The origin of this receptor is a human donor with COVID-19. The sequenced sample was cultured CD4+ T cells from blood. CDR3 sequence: CASSSLTGNYGCTF. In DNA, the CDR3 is TGTGCCAGCAGTTCCCTGACGGGTAACTATGGCTGCACCTTC.